A selection of T cell receptor beta chains follows, all from one sample in a study of T cell repertoires in cytomegalovirus infection. TCRdb processed the reads anew with MiXCR; each CDR3 protein has one entry. The sample lists more than 350,000 distinct CDR3 sequences; approximately 31% were seen once. Specimen: PBMCs. These receptors all come from a human donor in good health (CMV status not recorded). Some clones in this sample may be carry-over from other donors' samples. The CDR3 runs from the conserved cysteine through the conserved F or W. A D gene is named only where the DNA matches it firmly. Clone sizes are given selectively: once, few, many, or a class where the clone is expanded.

>TRBJ2-2|TRBV5-6|15|NA|NA
TGTGCCAGCAGCTCCACGGGACTCCTCACCGGGGAGCTGTTTTTT
CASSSTGLLTGELFF
>TRBJ2-7|TRBV6-5|20|NA|TRBD2
TGTGCCAGCAGTTACCAACAACCGGGACTAGCGGGGGGCCTATCCTACGAGCAGTACTTC
CASSYQQPGLAGGLSYEQYF
>TRBJ2-3|TRBV7-8|19|many|TRBD2
TGTGCCAGCAGCTTAGTTCGGCCTAGCGGGGGGCCTAGCACAGATACGCAGTATTTT
CASSLVRPSGGPSTDTQYF
>TRBJ2-5|TRBV24-1|12|few|NA
TGTGCCACCCAGGTGCCAGGAGGGACCCAGTACTTC
CATQVPGGTQYF
>TRBJ1-6|TRBV15|14|few|NA
TGTGCCACCAGCAGGAGGCATGTTAATTCACCCCTCCACTTT
CATSRRHVNSPLHF
>TRBJ2-7|TRBV28|17|NA|NA
TGTGCCAGCAGTTTCCGCCTTGGGGCGAGGAGGGCCTACGAGCAGTACTTC
CASSFRLGARRAYEQYF
>TRBJ2-2|TRBV2|12|NA|NA
TGTGCCAGCCTGGCGAACACCGGGGAGCTGTTTTTT
CASLANTGELFF
>TRBJ1-3|TRBV20-1|15|NA|NA
TGCAGTGCTAGACCCGAACATACAACTGGAAACACCATATATTTT
CSARPEHTTGNTIYF
>TRBJ2-1|TRBV19|18|NA|NA
TGTGCCAGTACCTCCCCCGGGACGACAGGAAACTCCTACAATGAGCAGTTCTTC
CASTSPGTTGNSYNEQFF
>TRBJ1-5|TRBV12-3/TRBV12-4|14|many|NA
TGTGCCAGCAGTTTACCAGGGGGCAATCAGCCCCAGCATTTT
CASSLPGGNQPQHF
>TRBJ1-1|TRBV30|11|NA|NA
TGTGCCTGGAGTAGAAACACTGAAGCTTTCTTT
CAWSRNTEAFF
>TRBJ2-3|TRBV19|16|NA|TRBD1
TGTGCCAGTAACTCCCGGGACAGGGGATATCAAGATACGCAGTATTTT
CASNSRDRGYQDTQYF
>TRBJ2-2|TRBV7-9|15|NA|NA
TGTGCCAGCAGCTTCGCTCGGGGCGGGACCGGGGAGCTGTTTTTT
CASSFARGGTGELFF
>TRBJ2-1|TRBV28|14|few|TRBD2
TGTGCCAGCAGTTTTGGGGACGGGAGGTATGAGCAGTTCTTC
CASSFGDGRYEQFF
>TRBJ1-5|TRBV27|15|NA|TRBD1
TGTGCCAGCAGTGACCGGACAGGGTATGGACAGCCCCAGCATTTT
CASSDRTGYGQPQHF
>TRBJ2-4|TRBV10-3|16|NA|NA
TGTGCCATCAGTGAGTCTGAGGGCCGGCTTAAAAACATTCAGTACTTC
CAISESEGRLKNIQYF
>TRBJ1-6|TRBV6-6|13|few|NA
TGTGCCAGCAGCCAGTTGGGGGACTCACCCCTCCACTTT
CASSQLGDSPLHF
>TRBJ2-1|TRBV6-5|14|many|TRBD2
TGTGCCAGCAGTTACGGGGGGGGCTACAATGAGCAGTTCTTC
CASSYGGGYNEQFF
>TRBJ2-3|TRBV24-1|13|few|NA
TGTGCCACAGGGGGACATTTCACAGATACGCAGTATTTT
CATGGHFTDTQYF
>TRBJ1-1|TRBV7-2|14|many|NA
TGTGCCAGCAGCTTAACGTGGCAGCGGGTTGAAGCTTTCTTT
CASSLTWQRVEAFF
>TRBJ2-7|TRBV11-2|16|NA|TRBD1
TGTGCCAGCAGCGACACCCTAATGGACAGGGGCCACGAGCAGTACTTC
CASSDTLMDRGHEQYF
>TRBJ2-6|TRBV6-1|19|many|TRBD2
TGTGCCAGCAGTGTCTCCCCGGGAGGGGCCTACTCTGGGGCCAACGTCCTGACTTTC
CASSVSPGGAYSGANVLTF
>TRBJ1-1|TRBV28|13|many|NA
TGTGCCAGCAGTTTACTTGGCAGGGCTGAAGCTTTCTTT
CASSLLGRAEAFF
>TRBJ1-3|TRBV19|13|NA|NA
TGTGCCAGTGGAGTCTTCTCTGGAAACACCATATATTTT
CASGVFSGNTIYF
>TRBJ1-1|TRBV29-1|13|NA|NA
TGCAGCGTTGATGTGGGGTCACGGCCAGAAGCTTTCTTT
CSVDVGSRPEAFF
>TRBJ2-5|TRBV7-9|13|many|NA
TGTGCCAGCAGAGCAGGGCAGCAAGAGACCCAGTACTTC
CASRAGQQETQYF
>TRBJ2-7|TRBV12-3/TRBV12-4|15|NA|NA
TGTGCCAGCAGTCCGCAGTTGGGGTCCGTCCACGAGCAGTACTTC
CASSPQLGSVHEQYF
>TRBJ2-3|TRBV24-1|13|NA|NA
TGTGCCACCGGTCATCCTCGCGTCGGTACGCAGTATTTT
CATGHPRVGTQYF
>TRBJ1-2|TRBV19|14|NA|NA
TGTGCCAGTAGTAATACAGGAGGGAACTATGGCTACACCTTC
CASSNTGGNYGYTF
>TRBJ1-1|TRBV15|13|NA|NA
TGTGCCACCAGCAGCAAACCCGACACTGAAGCTTTCTTT
CATSSKPDTEAFF
>TRBJ2-2|TRBV6-5|16|few|NA
TGTGCCAGCAGTTACTCATGGGACATCGGCACCGGGGAGCTGTTTTTT
CASSYSWDIGTGELFF
>TRBJ2-3|TRBV5-1|14|NA|TRBD1
TGCGCCAGCAGCTTTGACAGGGTTGCAGATACGCAGTATTTT
CASSFDRVADTQYF
>TRBJ2-1|TRBV11-2|13|many|NA
TGTGCCAGCAGCCACTACCTCCACAATGAGCAGTTCTTC
CASSHYLHNEQFF
>TRBJ2-3|TRBV12-3/TRBV12-4|14|many|NA
TGTGCCAGCAGTCCCCCGGCGGGGGCGGATACGCAGTATTTT
CASSPPAGADTQYF
>TRBJ2-5|TRBV30|10|few|NA
TGTGCCTGGAGTCTCGGGACCCAGTACTTC
CAWSLGTQYF
>TRBJ2-1|TRBV20-1|18|NA|TRBD2
TGCAGTGCTAGAGATCTGGGCGGTAGCGGGGGGGCGTCGAATGAGCAGTTCTTC
CSARDLGGSGGASNEQFF
>TRBJ1-5|TRBV6-1|14|few|NA
TGTGCCAGCAGTGAGGCCGGGGTGGATCAGCCCCAGCATTTT
CASSEAGVDQPQHF
>TRBJ1-6|TRBV11-2|19|NA|NA
TGTGCCAGCATCTTTCGGGACAAGCTCTCAAGCTCCTATAATTCACCTCTCCACTTT
CASIFRDKLSSSYNSPLHF
>TRBJ1-2|TRBV20-1|13|NA|NA
TGCAGTGCTAGAGATCTGCAACTAGGGGGCTACACCTTC
CSARDLQLGGYTF
>TRBJ2-1|TRBV23-1|14|NA|NA
TGCGCCAGCAGTCCACAGGGTTTCTACAATGAGCAGTTCTTC
CASSPQGFYNEQFF
>TRBJ2-7|TRBV7-6|14|few|NA
TGTGCCAGCAGCTTAAACTTGGCCTCCTACGAGCAGTACTTC
CASSLNLASYEQYF
>TRBJ2-5|TRBV29-1|13|NA|NA
TGCAGCGTTGAAGGCGGGGACCAAGAGACCCAGTACTTC
CSVEGGDQETQYF
>TRBJ1-5|TRBV2|19|NA|NA
TGTGCCAGCAGTGAGAGTTGGGGAGGACGGGGCAAGGGAAATCAGCCCCAGCATTTT
CASSESWGGRGKGNQPQHF
>TRBJ2-5|TRBV5-6|14|NA|NA
TGTGCCAGCAGCTTGGAGGTCAGATCGGAGACCCAGTACTTC
CASSLEVRSETQYF
>TRBJ2-1|TRBV19|15|many|NA
TGTGCCAGTACCCCCGACAGAAGCTCCTACAATGAGCAGTTCTTC
CASTPDRSSYNEQFF
>TRBJ2-7|TRBV5-4|14|NA|NA
TGTGCCAGCAGCTTGGTTAGGGAAGGGAACGAGCAGTACTTC
CASSLVREGNEQYF
>TRBJ2-1|TRBV20-1|14|NA|NA
TGCAGTGCTCGTCACCTCAACTCCTACAATGAGCAGTTCTTC
CSARHLNSYNEQFF
>TRBJ2-6|TRBV5-6|15|NA|NA
TGTGCCAGCAGGGCAACAGGTTACGGGGCCAACGTCCTGACTTTC
CASRATGYGANVLTF
>TRBJ2-3|TRBV7-8|16|few|NA
TGTGCCAGCAGCTTAGCAATGACAGGACCTACAGATACGCAGTATTTT
CASSLAMTGPTDTQYF
>TRBJ2-1|TRBV5-1|17|NA|NA
TGCGCCAGCAGCTTGTGGGGCAGTCCAACCTCCTACAATGAGCAGTTCTTC
CASSLWGSPTSYNEQFF
>TRBJ1-1|TRBV19|15|few|NA
TGTGCCAGTAGTACCGGGGCCCTAGGGTCCACTGAAGCTTTCTTT
CASSTGALGSTEAFF
>TRBJ2-5|TRBV12-3/TRBV12-4|14|few|NA
TGTGCCAGCAGCCCCAGGGATTTGCAAGAGACCCAGTACTTC
CASSPRDLQETQYF
>TRBJ2-3|TRBV7-6|18|many|TRBD2
TGTGCCAGCAGCTCGCCGGGACTAGCGGGGGGGCGTACAGATACGCAGTATTTT
CASSSPGLAGGRTDTQYF
>TRBJ2-7|TRBV12-3/TRBV12-4|13|NA|NA
TGTGCCAGCAGTTTACTCCGTTCCTACGAGCAGTACTTC
CASSLLRSYEQYF